This T cell receptor (beta chain) was obtained from a study of cytomegalovirus exposure and HLA in healthy donors. Overall study findings and caveats: Presence/absence analyses took donor sequencing depth as roughly uniform. CMV antigen specificity of three CMV-associated chains was confirmed in vitro.

PCR used 60 Vbeta primers and 13 Jbeta primers. Repertoires were generated with immunoSEQ multiplex PCR, while TCRdb's copy carries only in-frame clones and drops some. The data contain about 57,000 clones, more than 65% of them singletons. Germline-derived CDR1 and CDR2 are SGHNT and YYREEE (reference sequence). The V end lost 2 bases, the J end lost 5 bases, and 7 bases lay between the germline ends. This CDR3 is 13 amino acids long. Details on this clone: Its antigen is still unknown.

This TCR was sampled from a woman in her twenties or thirties in good health and CMV-seronegative. This sequence joins TRBV5-4 and TRBJ2-2; no clear D gene. The specimen was PBMCs. CDR3 DNA: TGTGCCAGCAGCTTTACAGTGACCGGGGAGCTGTTTTTT. This gives the protein CASSFTVTGELFF.